The sequence of this T cell receptor (beta chain) was determined in a study of blood T cell repertoires in COVID-19. Data came from immunoSEQ multiplex PCR; TCRdb stores just in-frame clones and leaves some out. The repertoire holds more than 250,000 clones, with around 89% as singletons. Germline assignment: CDR1 LGHDT and CDR2 YNNKEL (reference sequence). The CDR3 is 14 residues long. With 5 bases removed from V and 5 bases from J, the gap between germline ends came to 13 bases. This clonotype was obtained from a woman in her 30s with COVID-19, enrolled during active disease. Sample: peripheral blood. The J gene is TRBJ1-5, the V gene TRBV3-1 (or the pseudogene TRBV3-2); no firm D call. CDR3 in amino acids: CASSSSSGHQPQHF. The CDR3, as DNA: TGTGCCAGCAGCTCCTCTTCGGGTCATCAGCCCCAGCATTTT.